This T cell receptor (beta chain) was obtained from a study of identical twins. Regarding the study as a whole: For out-of-frame alpha sequences shared by twins, low generation probability was in excess. Interpretation of the results relied on cross-sectional statistical analysis and not on following the same donors. Clonotypes of the beta chain that were abundant in cord blood carried fewer insertions (memory repertoires showed none).

Turning to this clonotype: Its specificity is not known.

Using its own MiXCR run on the 5' RACE reads, TCRdb lists one record per CDR3 protein. The sample lists about 340,000 distinct CDR3 sequences, 9% to 15% seen once, with 7.2% in the top ten. V gave up 4 bases and J gave up 2 bases; unmatched junction bases: 6. The CDR3 length is 16 residues. Germline assignment: CDR1 SGDLS and CDR2 YYNGEE. Every sampled donor was Caucasian and healthy. The sample was also linked to a second study, of yellow fever vaccine responses in identical twins.

The J gene is TRBJ2-7, the V gene TRBV9, with 13 bases that match TRBD2. The clonotype comes from a woman aged 18-29 years in good health. The sequenced sample consisted of CD8+ T cells sorted from blood. For the CDR3, the DNA is TGTGCCAGCAGCCCTCGACTAGCGGGAGGCGCCTACGAGCAGTACTTC. Amino acid sequence: CASSPRLAGGAYEQYF.